The source of this T cell receptor (beta chain) is a study of cytomegalovirus exposure and HLA in healthy donors. Primers included in the PCR were 60 Vbeta and 13 Jbeta primers. Some clones are missing from TCRdb's copy, which holds only in-frame ones; the method was immunoSEQ multiplex PCR. Altogether around 150,000 clones are present, approximately 85% being singletons, with the ten largest covering approximately 8.5%. Of note for this clone: Antigen: not known.

Study-wide results and caveats: TCR beta chains numbering about 160 were designated cytomegalovirus-associated. Rarity characterized most TCR sequences, yet some public TCRs appeared in many donors. It was assumed in the presence/absence analyses that sequencing depth was roughly uniform across donors.

The sequencing sample was made of PBMCs. The receptor was isolated from a man aged 18 to 30 in good health and CMV-seropositive.

CDR3 DNA sequence: TGTGCCAGCAGCTTCGGGGTTCCCCCTACCTACGAGCAGTACTTC. Translated, it gives CASSFGVPPTYEQYF. This chain connects TRBV7-2 to TRBJ2-7; D may be TRBD2 (5 bases). This CDR3 has 15 amino acids. Germline CDR1 and CDR2: SGHTA and FQGNSA. V was cut by 3 bases and J by 2 bases, with 14 bases left in between.